The clone carrying this T cell receptor (beta chain) was observed many times. The sample originates from a study of T cells in Graves' hyperthyroidism and ophthalmopathy. In germline, CDR1 is LGHNT, CDR2 FRNRAP. The V and J ends lost 1 base and 0 bases, in that order; junction bases with no gene match: 2. CDR3 size: 16 residues. RNA transcripts were the template for amplifying TCR beta CDR3 regions. First-round RT-PCR with HTBI primers amplified the TCR CDR3 region. Each CDR3 protein is one row after TCRdb ran MiXCR on the multiplex PCR reads. The data show about 530,000 distinct CDR3 sequences, approximately 17% seen once.

The gene calls are TRBV12-5 and TRBJ2-1; 8 bases are a match to TRBD2. Sequencing was performed on blood. This TCR was sampled from a woman aged 18-35 years with Graves' ophthalmopathy. DNA of the CDR3: TGTGCTAGTGGTTTGGGCGCGGGGGGCTCCTACAATGAGCAGTTCTTC. It specifies CASGLGAGGSYNEQFF.